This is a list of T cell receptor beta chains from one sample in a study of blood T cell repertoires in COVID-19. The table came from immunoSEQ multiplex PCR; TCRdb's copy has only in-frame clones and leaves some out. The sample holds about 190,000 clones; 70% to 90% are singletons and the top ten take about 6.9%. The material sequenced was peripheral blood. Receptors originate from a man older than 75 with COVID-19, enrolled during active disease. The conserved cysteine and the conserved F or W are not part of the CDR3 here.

ASSYGTGANTIY	TRBV6-5
ASSFEGSYGYT	TRBV7-9
ASSQDFRDEQF	TRBV3-1/TRBV3-2
ASIDRGRANYGYT	TRBV5-4
ASRWTGANEKLF	TRBV6-5
ASHPAGSKNIQY	TRBV11-3
ASSLSGGNTGELF	TRBV5-1
ASRFYEQF	TRBV2
ASSLGGPDYNEQF	TRBV5-4
ATSDKLAGGRSSYNEQF	TRBV24-1
ASSSGTSRDSEQF	TRBV5-1
ATSDFGTGGSGNQPQH	TRBV24-1
ASSGTRDRGYGYT	TRBV5-4
ASSPPWTGGNEQY	TRBV18
ASSLEGTGQNEKLF	TRBV5-1
ASSGPGGTNTDTQY	TRBV5-1
ATSDPRGLENEQF	TRBV24-1
ASSPDRDLLVFT	TRBV19
ASSSEPTGGRNQPQH	TRBV5-4
ASSPPGQETQY	TRBV6-6
ASSVGGPMSTDTQY	TRBV9
ASSQAGTGGWEQY	TRBV4-2
AISDTGLLMNTEAF	TRBV10-3
ASRPGGNQPQH	TRBV12-3/TRBV12-4
ASSAGSNQPQH	TRBV7-9